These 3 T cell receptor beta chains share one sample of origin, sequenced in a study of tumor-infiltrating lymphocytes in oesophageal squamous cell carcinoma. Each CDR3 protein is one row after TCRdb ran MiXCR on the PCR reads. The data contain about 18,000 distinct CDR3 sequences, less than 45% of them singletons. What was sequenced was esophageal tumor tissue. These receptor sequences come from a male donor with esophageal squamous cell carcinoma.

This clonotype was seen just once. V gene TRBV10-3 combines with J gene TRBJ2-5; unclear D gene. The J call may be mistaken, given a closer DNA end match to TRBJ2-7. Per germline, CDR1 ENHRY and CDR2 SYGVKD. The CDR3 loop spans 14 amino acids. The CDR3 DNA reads TGTGCCATCAGTGAAATGACTCCGTCCTACGAGCAGTACTTC. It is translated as CAISEMTPSYEQYF.

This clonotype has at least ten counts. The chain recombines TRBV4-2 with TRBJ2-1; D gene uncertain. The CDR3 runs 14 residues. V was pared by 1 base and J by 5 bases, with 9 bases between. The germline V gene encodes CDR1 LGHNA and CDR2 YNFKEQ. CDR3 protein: CASSQGARDNEQFF. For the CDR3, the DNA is TGTGCCAGCAGCCAAGGGGCCCGGGACAATGAGCAGTTCTTC.

CDR3 amino acids: CASSPRAKGYEQYF. In DNA, the CDR3 is TGTGCCAGCAGCCCCCGGGCCAAGGGGTACGAGCAGTACTTC. The genes are TRBV7-6 and TRBJ2-4, with D tentatively TRBD1 (5 bases). Gene TRBJ2-7 matches the end of the DNA better, so the J call may be wrong. From germline, CDR1 is SGHVS and CDR2 FNYEAQ. This CDR3 comprises 14 residues.